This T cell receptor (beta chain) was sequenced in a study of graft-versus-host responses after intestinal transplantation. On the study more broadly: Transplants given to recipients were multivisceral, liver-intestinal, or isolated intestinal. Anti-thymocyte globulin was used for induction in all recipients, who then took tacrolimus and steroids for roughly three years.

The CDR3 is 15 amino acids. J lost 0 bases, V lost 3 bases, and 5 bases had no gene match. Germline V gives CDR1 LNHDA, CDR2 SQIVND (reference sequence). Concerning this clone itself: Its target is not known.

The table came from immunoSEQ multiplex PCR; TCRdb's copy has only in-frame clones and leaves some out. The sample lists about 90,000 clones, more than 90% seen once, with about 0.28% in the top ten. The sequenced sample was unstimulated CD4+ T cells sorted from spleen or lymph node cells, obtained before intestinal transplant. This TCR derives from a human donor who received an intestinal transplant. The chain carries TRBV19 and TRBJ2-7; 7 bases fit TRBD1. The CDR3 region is CASSMGDSASYEQYF. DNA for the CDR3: TGTGCCAGTAGTATGGGGGACAGTGCCTCCTACGAGCAGTACTTC.